The rows below give T cell receptor beta chains drawn from one sample of a study of blood T cell repertoires in COVID-19. Measured with immunoSEQ multiplex PCR; TCRdb has only the in-frame clones, and not every one. The table has over 200,000 clones, 87% seen once. Material for sequencing was peripheral blood. The receptors come from a woman aged 18 to 35 who had recovered from COVID-19. CDR3s include the opening cysteine and the closing phenylalanine or tryptophan. D genes are given only for firm matches. Clone size is given for some rows only: seen once, a few or many times, or a class if the clone is expanded.

CDR3 DNA,CDR3 protein,D gene,J gene,clone size,V gene
TGTGCCAGCAGCGTAGAACAGGGTCCCGGGGAGCTGTTTTTT,CASSVEQGPGELFF,.,TRBJ2-2,.,TRBV9
TGTGCCAGCAGCTTCAGGAACACTGAAGCTTTCTTT,CASSFRNTEAFF,.,TRBJ1-1,.,TRBV7-2
TGTGCCAGCAGCCGGAGCGGGGAGAACACTGAAGCTTTCTTT,CASSRSGENTEAFF,.,TRBJ1-1,.,TRBV5-4
TGTGCCAGCAGGCCTAATGGGGCTCAGCCCCAGCATTTT,CASRPNGAQPQHF,.,TRBJ1-5,.,TRBV27
TGCGCCAGCGACTTCGAAACGGTGAACTATGGCTACACCTTC,CASDFETVNYGYTF,.,TRBJ1-2,.,TRBV5-1
TGTGCCAGCAGCGTATCACAGGGGGTCCCCCGCCGCTCCTACAATGAGCAGTTCTTC,CASSVSQGVPRRSYNEQFF,TRBD1,TRBJ2-1,.,TRBV9
TGTGCCAGTAGTATAGTTACTAGCGGGAGTTACGAGCAGTACTTC,CASSIVTSGSYEQYF,TRBD2,TRBJ2-7,.,TRBV19
TGTGCCAGCAGCTCCCCGCGGACCGGACAGGGGCTTAACTATGGCTACACCTTC,CASSSPRTGQGLNYGYTF,TRBD1,TRBJ1-2,.,TRBV7-9
TGTGCCAGCTCACCACCATCCAGACAGATAAACATTCAGTACTTC,CASSPPSRQINIQYF,.,TRBJ2-4,.,TRBV18
TGTGCCAGTAGTATAGTAGGAGGGCGGGCTCACGGCGAGCAGTACTTC,CASSIVGGRAHGEQYF,.,TRBJ2-7,.,TRBV19
TGTGCCAGCAGCGATGGTGAAAGCGGGAGATCCCATGAGCAGTTCTTC,CASSDGESGRSHEQFF,TRBD2,TRBJ2-1,.,TRBV11-2
TGTGCCAGCAGCCAAGACAGCGGGAGCTACAATGAGCAGTTCTTC,CASSQDSGSYNEQFF,TRBD2,TRBJ2-1,.,TRBV14
TGTGCCAGCAGCCAAACAGATACGCAGTATTTT,CASSQTDTQYF,.,TRBJ2-3,once,TRBV7-2
TGTGCCAGCAGCAAAGCGCTTAGCCATGAGCAGTTCTTC,CASSKALSHEQFF,.,TRBJ2-1,.,TRBV21-1
TGTGCCTGGAGACAGGTCTCTGGGGCCAACGTCCTGACTTTC,CAWRQVSGANVLTF,.,TRBJ2-6,.,TRBV30
TGTGCCTGGATTATGCTTGGGGAGGGACAAAACACTGAAGCTTTCTTT,CAWIMLGEGQNTEAFF,.,TRBJ1-1,.,TRBV30
TGTGCCTGGCTAGTAGGGGGCCGGACCGGAAACACCATATATTTT,CAWLVGGRTGNTIYF,TRBD1,TRBJ1-3,.,TRBV30
TGTGCCAGTAATCCGGGACAGGGCACTGAAGCTTTCTTT,CASNPGQGTEAFF,TRBD1,TRBJ1-1,.,TRBV19
TGTGCCAGCAGCTTATCCGGGTTAGCGCATTCCTACGAGCAGTACTTC,CASSLSGLAHSYEQYF,.,TRBJ2-7,.,TRBV7-2
TGTGCCAGCCGGGGGGGGCTTAGGGGCTTTTACAATGAGCAGTTCTTC,CASRGGLRGFYNEQFF,.,TRBJ2-1,few,TRBV21-1
TGTGCCAGCAGTTACTCTCGACATCACAATCAGCCCCAGCATTTT,CASSYSRHHNQPQHF,.,TRBJ1-5,.,TRBV6-5
TGTGCCAGCAGTTTACACGGACAGGGGGTAGGGCCCCAGCATTTT,CASSLHGQGVGPQHF,TRBD1,TRBJ1-5,.,TRBV27
TGTGCCAGTAAATTACGGCAGGGGGCAAGGACAGATACGCAGTATTTT,CASKLRQGARTDTQYF,TRBD1,TRBJ2-3,.,TRBV19
TGTGCCAGCAGCTTGGAGGGGGCGAGGGTTCAGCCCCAGCATTTT,CASSLEGARVQPQHF,TRBD1,TRBJ1-5,.,TRBV5-5
TGTGCCAGCAGCTTAGGTCATAGCACAGATACGCAGTATTTT,CASSLGHSTDTQYF,.,TRBJ2-3,.,TRBV7-6
TGTGCCTGGAGTCCGCGGGGGGACGAGCAGTACTTC,CAWSPRGDEQYF,TRBD2,TRBJ2-7,.,TRBV30
TGCGCCAGCAGCCAAGATCCCGCGGGAGTCTACAATGAGCAGTTCTTC,CASSQDPAGVYNEQFF,TRBD2,TRBJ2-1,.,TRBV4-3
TGTGCCAGCAGCTTCCAAATTGCCGGGGAGCTGTTTTTT,CASSFQIAGELFF,.,TRBJ2-2,.,TRBV7-2
TGTGCCAGCAGTTTAACTACAGGGGGCCACCAGCCCCAGCATTTT,CASSLTTGGHQPQHF,TRBD1,TRBJ1-5,.,TRBV27
TGTGCCAGCAGTTACGTCGGGAGTGGTCGAGAGACCCAGTACTTC,CASSYVGSGRETQYF,.,TRBJ2-5,.,TRBV6-2/TRBV6-3
TGTGCCAGCAGCGTAGATGGCCGGGGTGAAAAACTGTTTTTT,CASSVDGRGEKLFF,.,TRBJ1-4,.,TRBV9
TGTGCCAGCAGTGATCAAGTCATTGGGAGTGGGGGCACAGATACGCAGTATTTT,CASSDQVIGSGGTDTQYF,.,TRBJ2-3,.,TRBV6-1
TGTGCCAGCAGCCTGACTAGCGGGACTAGCACAGATACGCAGTATTTT,CASSLTSGTSTDTQYF,TRBD2,TRBJ2-3,.,TRBV7-3
TGTGCCAGCAGTGACCGACAGGGGAAGGCGGAGGAGCAGTACTTC,CASSDRQGKAEEQYF,TRBD1,TRBJ2-7,.,TRBV25-1
TGTGCCAGCACTCCTGGGTCTAGCGGACAGAATGAGCAGTTCTTC,CASTPGSSGQNEQFF,.,TRBJ2-1,.,TRBV27
TGTGCCAGTAGATGGACTAGTTCCACAGATACGCAGTATTTT,CASRWTSSTDTQYF,TRBD2,TRBJ2-3,.,TRBV19
TGTGCCACCGGCTCGGGTGGCTACGAGCAGTACTTC,CATGSGGYEQYF,.,TRBJ2-7,.,TRBV15
TGCGCCAGCAGCCAGTCTCAGGGGGGAGGTCAGCCCCAGCATTTT,CASSQSQGGGQPQHF,TRBD1,TRBJ1-5,.,TRBV4-1
TGTGCCAGCCTAGCGGGAGCGGGAGATACGCAGTATTTT,CASLAGAGDTQYF,TRBD2,TRBJ2-3,.,TRBV27
TGTGCCAGCTTCGGACAGGGAGGGACAGATACGCAGTATTTT,CASFGQGGTDTQYF,.,TRBJ2-3,.,TRBV7-9
TGTGCCTGTAACCCGGGACTACAGCAGTACTTC,CACNPGLQQYF,TRBD2,TRBJ2-7,.,TRBV30
TGTGCCAGCAGTTGGGACAGACAACCTACCTACGAGCAGTACTTC,CASSWDRQPTYEQYF,TRBD1,TRBJ2-7,.,TRBV27
TGTGCCAGCAGCTTATTAGGTGGGACAGCCTACGAGCAGTACTTC,CASSLLGGTAYEQYF,TRBD1,TRBJ2-7,.,TRBV7-3
TGTGCCAGCAGTTACTCGTTTTCGGAACAGGGGCACTCTGGGGCCAACGTCCTGACTTTC,CASSYSFSEQGHSGANVLTF,TRBD1,TRBJ2-6,.,TRBV6-2/TRBV6-3
TGTGCCAGCAGCCGCCGACAGGACACCACAGATACGCAGTATTTT,CASSRRQDTTDTQYF,.,TRBJ2-3,.,TRBV3-1/TRBV3-2
TGTGCCAGTAGTAGCCTAGCGGGAGGCGGCGAGCAGTACTTC,CASSSLAGGGEQYF,TRBD2,TRBJ2-7,.,TRBV19
TGTGCCAGCAGTGAAACAGGGGAAGGCTACACCTTC,CASSETGEGYTF,TRBD1,TRBJ1-2,few,TRBV6-1
TGTGCCAGCAGCTTGGGACAGGGAACGGGGGAGCAGTACTTC,CASSLGQGTGEQYF,TRBD1,TRBJ2-7,few,TRBV5-5
TGTGCCTGGATCGGGGTGCAGAACACTGAAGCTTTCTTT,CAWIGVQNTEAFF,.,TRBJ1-1,.,TRBV30
TGCGCCAGCAGCCAAGATCGGTGGGGGGGCTCCTACAATGAGCAGTTCTTC,CASSQDRWGGSYNEQFF,TRBD2,TRBJ2-1,.,TRBV4-3
TGTGCCAGCAGCTTGGGTCAGGGGGCAAGTGTCGGTCAGCCCCAGCATTTT,CASSLGQGASVGQPQHF,TRBD1,TRBJ1-5,.,TRBV7-2
TGTGCCAGCAGCCTATTTAAAAATACGCAGTATTTT,CASSLFKNTQYF,.,TRBJ2-3,.,TRBV14
TGTGCCAGCAGCCCCGACAGAGGAGGCTACACCTTC,CASSPDRGGYTF,.,TRBJ1-2,.,TRBV7-8
TGTGCCAGCAGTTTGGGACAGGGCGAATACTCTGGAAACACCATATATTTT,CASSLGQGEYSGNTIYF,TRBD1,TRBJ1-3,.,TRBV28
TGTGCCAGCACCTACAGGGGCGGGGAGCAGTACTTC,CASTYRGGEQYF,TRBD1,TRBJ2-7,.,TRBV3-1/TRBV3-2
TGTGCCACCGGAGAAACTCCCAGAGAGACCCAGTACTTC,CATGETPRETQYF,.,TRBJ2-5,.,TRBV15
TGTGCCAGCAGCGTACAGGGGCCCTATGGCTACACCTTC,CASSVQGPYGYTF,.,TRBJ1-2,.,TRBV9
TGTGCCAGCAGCTCTCTACAGTCCTCTGGAAACACCATATATTTT,CASSSLQSSGNTIYF,.,TRBJ1-3,.,TRBV6-2/TRBV6-3
TGCAGCGTTGTCCCCGGGCGCGTACTAGCGGATGACTACGAGCAGTACTTC,CSVVPGRVLADDYEQYF,TRBD2,TRBJ2-7,.,TRBV29-1